This entry lists 23 T cell receptor beta chains sequenced from one sample in a study of regulatory T cells in long-lasting Graves disease. The sample's time point: newly diagnosed GD, antithyroid drugs for less than 3 months. Isolated PBMC RNA provided the starting material for the TCR library. CDR3-region Arm-PCR and iRepertoire HTBI primers produced the TCR beta libraries. MiXCR, run by TCRdb on the multiplex PCR reads, gives a single entry per CDR3 protein. The table records 550,000 to 700,000 distinct CDR3 sequences, about 16% of them present only once. These data were also reused for a study on T cells in Graves' hyperthyroidism and ophthalmopathy.

The specimen comprised peripheral blood mononuclear cells (PBMCs), sampled at new diagnosis, from a patient treated with antithyroid drugs. These receptors were collected from a man younger than 30 with Graves disease.

This clonotype was recorded many times. V is TRBV18 and J is TRBJ2-7; D gene uncertain. This CDR3 is built from 13 residues. The V and J ends lost 3 bases and 3 bases respectively, with 9 bases between them. Per germline, CDR1 KGHSH and CDR2 LQKENI. The CDR3 sequence: CASSPVLLYEQYF. CDR3 DNA sequence: TGTGCCAGCTCACCGGTCCTCCTCTACGAGCAGTACTTC.

This rearrangement joins TRBV2 to TRBJ2-2, with 8 nucleotides matching TRBD1. The V gene's germline CDR1 is SNHLY and CDR2 FYNNEI. The CDR3 is 16 residues long. The ends lost 6 bases at V and 0 bases at J; junction bases unmatched: 6. Written as DNA, the CDR3 is TGTGCCAGCAGGAGGGACAGGCTTACGAACACCGGGGAGCTGTTTTTT. Its translation: CASRRDRLTNTGELFF.

The J gene is TRBJ2-2, the V gene TRBV27; D perhaps matches TRBD2 (5 bases). The CDR3 is made up of 11 amino acids. V was shortened by 10 bases and J by 5 bases, with 8 bases between the two germline ends. Germline lookup yields CDR1 MNHEY and CDR2 SMNVEV (reference sequence). Written as DNA, the CDR3 is TGTGCCACAGCGGAGACCGGGGAGCTGTTTTTT. Its translation is CATAETGELFF.

This clonotype has a handful of counts. This chain connects TRBV7-8 to TRBJ2-6; D may be TRBD1 or TRBD2 (6 bases each). The CDR3 is made up of 16 amino acids. Germline CDR1 and CDR2: SGHVS and FQNEAQ. Trimming removed 1 base at V and 3 bases at J, with 10 bases between. The CDR3 reads CASSLVGGLGANVLTF. Here the CDR3 DNA reads TGTGCCAGCAGCTTAGTAGGGGGGCTTGGGGCCAACGTCCTGACTTTC.

This clonotype was seen repeatedly, ten times or more. The V and J genes are TRBV2 and TRBJ2-1; tentative D call: TRBD2 (5 bases). CDR1 and CDR2 (germline): SNHLY, FYNNEI. Trimming removed 4 bases at V and 0 bases at J, with 13 bases between. The CDR3 is made up of 16 amino acids. In nucleotides, the CDR3 is TGTGCCAGCAGTGTGGAGGCCCATAGCTCCTACAATGAGCAGTTCTTC. This gives the protein CASSVEAHSSYNEQFF.

This clonotype occurred a few times. The chain couples TRBV18 to TRBJ1-3; D is undetermined. Trimming stripped 4 bases from V and 1 base from J, with 8 bases between. Per the germline V gene, CDR1 is KGHSH and CDR2 is LQKENI. The CDR3 covers 14 residues. CDR3 nucleotide sequence: TGTGCCAGCTCACATGGGCAGTCTGGAAACACCATATATTTT. Translation: CASSHGQSGNTIYF.

This clonotype has at least ten counts. The chain is built from TRBV20-1 and TRBJ1-1, with no clear D. V dropped 6 bases and J dropped 1 base, with 15 bases sitting between them. The length of the CDR3 is 14 residues. Germline assignment: CDR1 DFQATT and CDR2 SNEGSKA (reference sequence). CDR3 DNA sequence: TGCAGTGCCACCCGGACGAATAGGAACACTGAAGCTTTCTTT. Protein sequence: CSATRTNRNTEAFF.

This clonotype was counted between two and nine times. The chain is built from TRBV7-6 and TRBJ2-1; 8 positions match TRBD2. The V and J ends lost 1 base and 8 bases, in that order; junction bases with no gene match: 7. Germline V CDR1 and CDR2: SGHVS, FNYEAQ. The CDR3 is made up of 15 amino acids. CDR3 nucleotide sequence: TGTGCCAGCAGCTTAGAAGCGGGAGATTACTATGAGCAGTTCTTC. Translating it yields CASSLEAGDYYEQFF.

This clonotype has at least ten counts. The chain carries TRBV7-3 and TRBJ2-1, with D perhaps TRBD1 or TRBD2 (5 bases each). The CDR3 runs 14 residues. Trimming took off 6 bases at V and 6 bases at J, with 15 bases between the two ends. Germline CDR1 reads SGHTA; CDR2 reads FQGTGA. CDR3 residues: CASRITSGGNEQFF. The CDR3 DNA follows: TGTGCCAGCAGAATAACCAGTGGGGGCAATGAGCAGTTCTTC.

This clonotype was observed at least ten times. V gene TRBV19 combines with J gene TRBJ2-1, with 10 bases that match TRBD2. In germline, CDR1 is LNHDA, CDR2 SQIVND (reference sequence). After removal of 5 bases from V and 5 bases from J, the junction contained 9 bases not matched to a gene. The CDR3 has 16 amino acids. The CDR3 bases are TGTGCCAGTAGTTTTTGGACTAGCGGCTACCACAATGAGCAGTTCTTC. It yields the protein CASSFWTSGYHNEQFF.

This clonotype was seen repeatedly, ten times or more. This sequence joins TRBV12-3 or TRBV12-4 and TRBJ1-6; D not resolved. CDR3 length: 18 residues. Trimming took off 4 bases at V and 5 bases at J, with 21 bases between the two ends. The CDR3 region has the DNA TGTGCCAGCAGTTCATACCCCGGCTCGGTTGGGAATAATTCACCCCTCCACTTT. It specifies CASSSYPGSVGNNSPLHF.

The table lists this clonotype with many counts. The V call is TRBV20-1, the J call TRBJ2-7, with D maybe TRBD1 (5 bases). Germline V gives CDR1 DFQATT, CDR2 SNEGSKA (reference sequence). The V end lost 5 bases, the J end lost 0 bases, and 11 bases lay between the germline ends. The CDR3 loop spans 13 amino acids. The CDR3 coding sequence is TGCAGTGCTGTACGACAGAGCTCCTACGAGCAGTACTTC. As protein: CSAVRQSSYEQYF.

This clonotype was observed many times. The chain uses TRBV28 and TRBJ2-7; either TRBD1 or TRBD2 may supply D (5 bases each). The length of the CDR3 is 15 residues. V lost 8 bases and J 3 bases, leaving 20 bases between the germline ends. The germline CDR1 and CDR2 sequences are MDHEN and SYDVKM. The DNA for the CDR3 is TGTGCCAGCTTAGGACATCCTAACCGGGGCTACGAGCAGTACTTC. It yields the protein CASLGHPNRGYEQYF.

The J gene is TRBJ2-2, the V gene TRBV6-5, with D possibly being TRBD1 or TRBD2 (7 bases each). The CDR3 has 15 residues. V lost 2 bases to trimming and J lost 6 bases, with 13 bases between them. From germline, CDR1 is MNHEY and CDR2 SVGAGI. CDR3 sequence reads: CASSYASGGAGELFF. The CDR3 DNA reads as TGTGCCAGCAGTTACGCATCAGGGGGGGCCGGGGAGCTGTTTTTT.

This clonotype was seen many times. The gene calls are TRBV6-2 or TRBV6-3 and TRBJ2-3; a possible D gene is TRBD2 (5 bases). Trimming left V 5 bases short and J 1 base short, with 13 bases between. CDR1 and CDR2 from the germline V gene are MNHEY and SVGEGT. The CDR3 consists of 15 residues. CDR3 sequence: CASSTLDYGTDTQYF. Here the CDR3 DNA reads TGTGCCAGCAGTACCCTAGACTATGGCACAGATACGCAGTATTTT.

This clonotype was counted only a few times. The rearrangement joins TRBV6-9 to TRBJ1-1; D is undetermined. V was clipped by 3 bases and J by 3 bases, with 8 bases between them. Looked up from germline, CDR1 is MNHGY and CDR2 is SVAAGI. CDR3 length: 13 amino acids. CDR3 loop: CASSYGRDTEAFF. The CDR3 nucleotides read TGTGCCAGCAGTTACGGACGAGACACTGAAGCTTTCTTT.

This clonotype appeared many times. The CDR3 protein is CASSTGLADWETQYF. DNA for the CDR3: TGTGCCAGCAGTACCGGACTAGCGGATTGGGAGACCCAGTACTTC. The chain links TRBV27 to TRBJ2-5; TRBD2 aligns across 10 bases. Germline values: CDR1 MNHEY, CDR2 SMNVEV (reference sequence). This CDR3 comprises 15 residues. The J segment lost 5 bases and the V segment lost 5 bases, leaving 8 bases of the junction unmatched.

In its sample, this clonotype was seen a few times. At one end, the junction sequence differs from germline, possibly due to a read error. The V call is TRBV7-7, the J call TRBJ2-3; D not resolved. From germline, CDR1 is SSHAT and CDR2 FNYEAQ (reference sequence). The CDR3 loop spans 14 amino acids. Written as DNA, the CDR3 is TGTGCTAGCAGCTCAAAGGACAGCACAGATACGCAGTATTTT. This codes for CASSSKDSTDTQYF. The entire variable domain, with the rest obtained from reference TRBV7-7 and TRBJ2-3, is as follows: GAGVSQSPRYKVTKRGQDVTLRCDPISSHATLYWYQQALGQGPEFLTYFNYEAQPDKSGLPSDRFSAERPEGSISTLTIQRTEQRDSAMYRCASSSKDSTDTQYFGPGTRLTVL.

This chain connects TRBV3-1 to TRBJ2-2, with TRBD1 matching 10 bases. V gave up 1 base and J gave up 4 bases; unmatched junction bases: 12. Germline V CDR1 and CDR2: LGHDT, YNNKEL (reference sequence). There are 19 residues in the CDR3. The CDR3 coding sequence is TGTGCCAGCAGCCAAGGGCCGGGACAGGGGACCGTTGGCACCGGGGAGCTGTTTTTT. This sequence encodes CASSQGPGQGTVGTGELFF.

This clonotype was seen repeatedly, ten times or more. V usage is TRBV3-1 and J usage is TRBJ2-7, with D unclear. Deletions cut 0 bases from V and 0 bases from J, with 12 bases between. CDR1 and CDR2 from the germline V gene are LGHDT and YNNKEL (reference sequence). The CDR3 spans 16 residues. The CDR3 sequence: CASSQDSTGLSYEQYF. The CDR3 nucleotides read TGTGCCAGCAGCCAAGATTCGACGGGTCTCTCCTACGAGCAGTACTTC.

This clonotype came up a few times. The rearrangement uses TRBV6-1 and TRBJ2-3; the D gene is possibly TRBD1 (6 bases). Trimming took 2 bases from V and 3 from J, leaving 12 bases between them. This CDR3 is built from 15 residues. CDR1 is MNHNS and CDR2 is SASEGT in the germline V gene. CDR3 amino acids: CASSETGQGTDTQYF. Written as DNA, the CDR3 is TGTGCCAGCAGTGAAACCGGTCAGGGGACAGATACGCAGTATTTT.

The chain recombines TRBV5-5 with TRBJ1-4; tentatively, D is TRBD1 (5 bases). Trimming removed 3 bases from V and 8 bases from J, with 17 bases in between. There are 15 residues in the CDR3. The germline V gene has CDR1 SGHKS and CDR2 YYEKEE (reference sequence). CDR3 residues: CASSWGKGKGEKLFF. The DNA of the CDR3 is TGTGCCAGCAGCTGGGGAAAGGGGAAAGGAGAAAAACTGTTTTTT.

V usage is TRBV4-2 and J usage is TRBJ2-7; TRBD2 agrees at 14 bases. Germline V lookup: CDR1 LGHNA, CDR2 YNFKEQ. The CDR3 covers 19 residues. V trimming: 3 bases; J trimming: 2 bases; junction bases outside the gene matches: 12. Here the CDR3 DNA reads TGTGCCAGCAGCCATTCACCGGGACTAGCGGGAGTAGGCGCCTACGAGCAGTACTTC. This encodes CASSHSPGLAGVGAYEQYF.